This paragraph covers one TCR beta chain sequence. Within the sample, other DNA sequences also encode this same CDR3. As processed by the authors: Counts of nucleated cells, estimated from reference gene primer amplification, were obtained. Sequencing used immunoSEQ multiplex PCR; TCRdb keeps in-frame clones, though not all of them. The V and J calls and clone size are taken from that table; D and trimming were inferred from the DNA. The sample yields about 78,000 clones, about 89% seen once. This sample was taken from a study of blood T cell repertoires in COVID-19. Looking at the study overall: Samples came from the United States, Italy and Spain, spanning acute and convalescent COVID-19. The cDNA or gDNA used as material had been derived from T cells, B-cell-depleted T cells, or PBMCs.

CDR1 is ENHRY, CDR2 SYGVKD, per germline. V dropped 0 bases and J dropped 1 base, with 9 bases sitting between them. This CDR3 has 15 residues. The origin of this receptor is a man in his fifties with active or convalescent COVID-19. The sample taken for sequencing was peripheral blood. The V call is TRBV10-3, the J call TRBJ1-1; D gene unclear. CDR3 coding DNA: TGTGCCATCAGTGAGTCGGGAGGAGAGAACACTGAAGCTTTCTTT. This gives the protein CAISESGGENTEAFF.